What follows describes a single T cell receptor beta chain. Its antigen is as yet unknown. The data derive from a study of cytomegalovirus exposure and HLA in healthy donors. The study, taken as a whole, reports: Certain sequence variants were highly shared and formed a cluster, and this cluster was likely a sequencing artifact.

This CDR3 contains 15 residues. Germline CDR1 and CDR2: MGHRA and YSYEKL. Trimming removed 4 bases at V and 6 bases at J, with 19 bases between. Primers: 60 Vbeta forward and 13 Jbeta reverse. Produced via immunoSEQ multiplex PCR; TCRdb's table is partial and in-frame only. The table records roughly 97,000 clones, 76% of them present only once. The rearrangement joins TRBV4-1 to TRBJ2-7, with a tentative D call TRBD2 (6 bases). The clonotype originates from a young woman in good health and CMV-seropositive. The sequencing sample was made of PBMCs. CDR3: CASSPSSGVGVEQYF. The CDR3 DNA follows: TGCGCCAGCAGCCCCAGCTCGGGAGTGGGGGTCGAGCAGTACTTC.